This note documents a single T cell receptor (beta chain) sequence. Its target is unknown. This specimen belongs to a study of OX40 agonist ivuxolimab in advanced cancers. Whole-study context: Earlier treatment with anti-PD-1, anti-PD-L1 or anti-CTLA-4 was permitted, and less than 50% had received some. Study outcomes and limitations: Expanded peripheral T-cell antigen specificity went undetermined. There were, on average, more expanded clones in CD8+ T cells than in CD4+.

Trimming at V came to 6 bases and at J to 7 bases, leaving 5 bases not matched to a gene. Germline values: CDR1 MNHEY, CDR2 SMNVEV (reference sequence). This CDR3 region has 12 residues. The table came from immunoSEQ multiplex PCR; TCRdb's copy has only in-frame clones and leaves some out. Of 74,000 or so clones listed, approximately 85% are singletons. This specimen consisted of CD4+ or CD8+ T cells sorted from blood, obtained in a trial of the OX40 agonist ivuxolimab. The receptor was isolated from an adult with an advanced solid tumor such as melanoma, head and neck, liver or kidney cancer. V gene TRBV27 combines with J gene TRBJ1-2; 7 nucleotides align to TRBD1. CDR3 sequence (DNA): TGTGCCAGCAGCCCGACAGGGTTTGGCTACACCTTC. Residues: CASSPTGFGYTF.